The 12 T cell receptor beta chains listed next were all sequenced from one sample in a study of blood T cell repertoires in COVID-19. Only in-frame clones appear in the TCRdb table, and some are missing; sequencing was by immunoSEQ multiplex PCR. The data contain more than 140,000 clones, 85% to 90% of them singletons. The sequenced sample was peripheral blood. Every receptor here comes from a woman aged 60 to 75 with acute or convalescent COVID-19.

The V gene is TRBV5-1, the J gene TRBJ2-1; TRBD1 aligns across 9 bases. The CDR3 is 15 residues long. Germline CDR1 reads SGHRS; CDR2 reads YFSETQ. After removal of 4 bases from V and 8 bases from J, the junction contained 10 bases not matched to a gene. The CDR3 region has the DNA TGCGCCAGCAGCACGGGACAGGGTTTTTGGGATGAGCAGTTCTTC. Translated: CASSTGQGFWDEQFF.

This chain joins TRBV5-1 and TRBJ2-2, with D maybe TRBD2 (6 bases). The CDR3 runs 15 residues. Trimming took 4 bases from V and 0 from J, leaving 10 bases between them. The germline V gene encodes CDR1 SGHRS and CDR2 YFSETQ. CDR3 protein: CASSRGGSNTGELFF. CDR3 coding DNA: TGCGCCAGCAGCCGAGGAGGGTCGAACACCGGGGAGCTGTTTTTT.

This chain links TRBV7-3 with TRBJ2-3, with TRBD2 matching 8 bases. The CDR3 has 14 residues. Germline trimming cut 5 bases from V and 4 bases from J; bases unmatched to any gene: 5. The germline V gene has CDR1 SGHTA and CDR2 FQGTGA. CDR3 region: CASSPGLASDTQYF. CDR3 DNA: TGTGCCAGCAGCCCAGGACTAGCTTCAGATACGCAGTATTTT.

The chain joins TRBV28 to TRBJ2-7; TRBD1 matches at 8 bases. The CDR3 consists of 16 residues. The V and J ends lost 5 bases and 2 bases, in that order; junction bases with no gene match: 11. CDR1 is MDHEN, CDR2 SYDVKM, per germline. CDR3 sequence (DNA): TGTGCCAGCAGTGCCTCGGGGACAGGCCCGACCTACGAGCAGTACTTC. Residues: CASSASGTGPTYEQYF.

This chain links TRBV28 with TRBJ1-6, with 8 bases aligning to TRBD1. The ends lost 4 bases at V and 10 bases at J; junction bases unmatched: 12. This CDR3 comprises 16 residues. Germline V lookup: CDR1 MDHEN, CDR2 SYDVKM. CDR3 sequence reads: CASSSGQGNFISPLHF. The CDR3, as DNA: TGTGCCAGCAGTTCCGGACAGGGAAATTTTATATCACCCCTCCACTTT.

This chain joins TRBV12-3 or TRBV12-4 and TRBJ1-1; D is possibly TRBD1 (6 bases). The CDR3 has 12 amino acids. V was clipped by 11 bases and J by 6 bases, with 16 bases between them. CDR3 sequence (DNA): TGTGCCTCCATTAAGGGGGTCGCTGAAGCTTTCTTT. Protein sequence: CASIKGVAEAFF.

The CDR3 nucleotides read TGTGCCAGCAGCCAAGGGACCGGGACAGGGGAGAGTGGCTATGGCTACACCTTC. Translated: CASSQGTGTGESGYGYTF. The rearrangement links TRBV13 to TRBJ1-2, with 10 nucleotides matching TRBD1. Germline values: CDR1 PRHDT, CDR2 FYEKMQ (reference sequence). The CDR3 has 18 amino acids. V lost 5 bases, J lost 4 bases, and 16 bases stayed unmatched.

V is TRBV28 and J is TRBJ1-6; a possible D gene is TRBD1 (5 bases). The CDR3 runs to 14 residues. CDR1 and CDR2 from the germline V gene are MDHEN and SYDVKM. Trimming left V 6 bases short and J 7 bases short, with 13 bases between. The DNA for the CDR3 is TGTGCCAGCAGGCCGCCAGGGCGAAATTCACCCCTCCACTTT. It specifies CASRPPGRNSPLHF.

V and J are TRBV29-1 and TRBJ2-3, with 7 bases fitting TRBD2. The germline CDR1 and CDR2 sequences are SQVTM and ANQGSEA. The ends lost 7 bases at V and 0 bases at J; junction bases unmatched: 10. CDR3 size: 15 residues. CDR3 residues: CSARMASGSTDTQYF. CDR3 nucleotides: TGCAGCGCCCGAATGGCTAGCGGAAGCACAGATACGCAGTATTTT.

A single count supports this clone. The J gene is TRBJ2-5, the V gene TRBV18; a possible D gene is TRBD2 (5 bases). The CDR3 sequence is 14 residues long. Germline V CDR1 and CDR2: KGHSH, LQKENI. V was clipped by 3 bases and J by 3 bases, with 11 bases between them. CDR3 DNA sequence: TGTGCCAGCTCACCGTCGGGGAGAGAAGAGACCCAGTACTTC. It specifies CASSPSGREETQYF.

In DNA, the CDR3 is TGTGCCAGCTCACCACCGGGACAGAGAGAGACCCAGTACTTC. Translation: CASSPPGQRETQYF. This chain joins TRBV18 and TRBJ2-5; 7 bases line up with TRBD1. The CDR3 sequence is 14 residues long. The ends lost 0 bases at V and 4 bases at J; junction bases unmatched: 2. CDR1 is KGHSH and CDR2 is LQKENI in the germline V gene.

J is TRBJ2-2 and V is TRBV6-2 or TRBV6-3; a weak D match, TRBD2 (5 bases). Trimming removed 5 bases from V and 2 bases from J, with 9 bases in between. From germline, CDR1 is MNHEY and CDR2 SVGEGT. There are 14 residues in the CDR3. CDR3 protein: CASSHGVNTGELFF. The DNA of the CDR3 is TGTGCCAGCAGTCACGGGGTCAACACCGGGGAGCTGTTTTTT.